This entry concerns a single T cell receptor beta chain. It may be a read error: a sequence one base away is much more abundant. The sample comes from a study of T-cell reconstitution after alpha-beta-depleted transplantation in children. Preparation of the TCRbeta library used unique molecular identifiers. One entry per CDR3 protein, called by TCRdb with MiXCR from the PCR reads. Here the sample spans about 240,000 distinct CDR3 sequences, under 30% being singletons. The CDR3 spans 13 residues. Germline V gives CDR1 SEHNR, CDR2 FQNEAQ (reference sequence). The V and J ends lost 7 bases and 7 bases respectively, with 11 bases between them.

This sequence joins TRBV7-9 and TRBJ1-6; D perhaps matches TRBD1 (5 bases). Sequencing used PBMCs, obtained before TCRalphabeta/CD19-depleted stem cell transplant. This TCR derives from a girl under 10 years old with Fanconi anemia, due to receive a stem cell transplant. In DNA, the CDR3 is TGTGCCAGCAATGACGGACAAAATTCACCCCTCCACTTT. Its protein product is CASNDGQNSPLHF. The full variable domain, completed using reference TRBV7-9 and TRBJ1-6, is DTGVSQNPRHKITKRGQNVTFRCDPISEHNRLYWYRQTLGQGPEFLTYFQNEAQLEKSRLLSDRFSAERPKGSFSTLEIQRTEQGDSAMYLCASNDGQNSPLHFGNGTRLTVT.